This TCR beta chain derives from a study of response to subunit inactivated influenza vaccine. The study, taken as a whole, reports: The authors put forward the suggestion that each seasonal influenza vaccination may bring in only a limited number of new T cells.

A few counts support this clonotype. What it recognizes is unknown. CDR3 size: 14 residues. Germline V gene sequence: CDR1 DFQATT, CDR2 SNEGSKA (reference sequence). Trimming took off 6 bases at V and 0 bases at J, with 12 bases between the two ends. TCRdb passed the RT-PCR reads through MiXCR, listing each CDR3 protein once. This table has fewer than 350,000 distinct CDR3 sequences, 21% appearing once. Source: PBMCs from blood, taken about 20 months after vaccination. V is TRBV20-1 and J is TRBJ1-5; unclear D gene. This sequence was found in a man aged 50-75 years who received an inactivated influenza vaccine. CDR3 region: CSARQIYSNQPQHF. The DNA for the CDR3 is TGCAGTGCCCGACAAATTTATAGCAATCAGCCCCAGCATTTT.